This entry concerns a single T cell receptor beta chain. This table comes from immunoSEQ multiplex PCR, and its TCRdb copy is limited to in-frame clones, with some not included. The sample lists approximately 240,000 clones; almost 85% were seen once. These data come from a study of blood T cell repertoires in COVID-19. Study background: Acute and convalescent COVID-19 samples came from the United States, Italy and Spain. In each case, the material was cDNA or gDNA derived from T cells, B-cell-depleted T cells, or PBMCs.

The sample consisted of peripheral blood. The source of this sequence is a man aged 50 to 60 with acute or convalescent COVID-19.

The DNA of the CDR3 is TGTGCCATCAGTGAGTCGGAGGGCAGGCTGAACACTGAAGCTTTCTTT. It specifies CAISESEGRLNTEAFF. The rearrangement joins TRBV10-3 to TRBJ1-1; D gene unclear. CDR1 is ENHRY and CDR2 is SYGVKD in the germline V gene. The CDR3 is made up of 16 amino acids. The ends were cut back, 0 bases at V and 0 bases at J, with 11 bases in the middle.